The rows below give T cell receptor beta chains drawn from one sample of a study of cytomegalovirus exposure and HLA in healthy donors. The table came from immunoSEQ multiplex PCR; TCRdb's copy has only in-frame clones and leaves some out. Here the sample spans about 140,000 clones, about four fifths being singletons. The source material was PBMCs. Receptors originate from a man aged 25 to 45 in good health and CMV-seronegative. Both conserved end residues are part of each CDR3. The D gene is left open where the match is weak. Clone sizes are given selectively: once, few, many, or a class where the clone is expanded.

TGTGCCAGCTCACCACGGACTAGCGGAAACCCTGGGGCCTACGAGCAGTACTTC	CASSPRTSGNPGAYEQYF	TRBJ2-7	.	TRBV18	TRBD2
TGTGCCAGCAGCTTAACTAGCTGGCTTGTGAATGAGCAGTTCTTC	CASSLTSWLVNEQFF	TRBJ2-1	.	TRBV7-2	.
TGTGCCAGCAGCCTAGGGCTAGCGGGAGCTAATGAGCAGTTCTTC	CASSLGLAGANEQFF	TRBJ2-1	few	TRBV11-2	TRBD2
TGCGCCAGCAGCTTGACCCACCCAGGGGACACTGAAGCTTTCTTT	CASSLTHPGDTEAFF	TRBJ1-1	.	TRBV5-1	.
TGCGCCAGCAGCCAAGATTGGAGGACGAAAGAGACCCAGTACTTC	CASSQDWRTKETQYF	TRBJ2-5	few	TRBV4-1	.
TGTGCCAGCTCACCACCGAATCATATTCGGGAAAACATTCAGTACTTC	CASSPPNHIRENIQYF	TRBJ2-4	.	TRBV18	.
TGCAGCGTTGATTTTCTGACAGGGGCAGATACGCAGTATTTT	CSVDFLTGADTQYF	TRBJ2-3	.	TRBV29-1	TRBD1
TGCGCCAGCAGCCACCATACCGGGGAGCTGTTTTTT	CASSHHTGELFF	TRBJ2-2	.	TRBV4-1	.
TGTGCCAGCTCACCACCGGGGGCCCACTATGGCTACACCTTC	CASSPPGAHYGYTF	TRBJ1-2	.	TRBV18	.
TGTGCCAGCAGTTTTAGGGGATCCACTGAAGCTTTCTTT	CASSFRGSTEAFF	TRBJ1-1	.	TRBV28	.
TGTGCCAGCAGCGTAAGGCACGGGACAGCAAACAATGAGCAGTTCTTC	CASSVRHGTANNEQFF	TRBJ2-1	once	TRBV9	TRBD1
TGTGCCAGCAGCCGATCAGGGTTGGACACTGAAGCTTTCTTT	CASSRSGLDTEAFF	TRBJ1-1	.	TRBV27	.
TGTGCCAGTAGCCCCGGGACTAGCGTCTACGAGCAGTACTTC	CASSPGTSVYEQYF	TRBJ2-7	.	TRBV19	TRBD2
TGTGCCAGTAACAAACAGGAGGCCAACGTCCTGACTTTC	CASNKQEANVLTF	TRBJ2-6	.	TRBV19	.
TGTGCCAGCAGCCTCGGGACAGGGATCTACGAGCAGTACTTC	CASSLGTGIYEQYF	TRBJ2-7	.	TRBV7-2	TRBD1
TGTGCCAGCAGTCAACCAGGGGGACCTAATGAAAAACTGTTTTTT	CASSQPGGPNEKLFF	TRBJ1-4	.	TRBV28	TRBD1
TGTGCCACCTTCCACAGGGATTCTAGGCCGTACTATGGCTACACCTTC	CATFHRDSRPYYGYTF	TRBJ1-2	.	TRBV19	.
TGTGCTAGCAGCTTACGGGACAGGGGGTCTGAGAAGCTGGGCACTGAAGCTTTCTTT	CASSLRDRGSEKLGTEAFF	TRBJ1-1	.	TRBV7-7	TRBD1
TGTGCCAGCAGCTTGTTTTCGGGCGAGCAGTACTTC	CASSLFSGEQYF	TRBJ2-7	.	TRBV7-9	.
TGTGCCAGCAGTTACTCGAACGGGTTTACCCGGGAGCTGTTTTTT	CASSYSNGFTRELFF	TRBJ2-2	.	TRBV6-5	.
TGCGCCAGCAGCCAAGATGCGGACACAGATACGCAGTATTTT	CASSQDADTDTQYF	TRBJ2-3	.	TRBV4-1	.
TGTGCCAGTACCCCTTTCACTAGACAGGGCAACTATGGCTACACCTTC	CASTPFTRQGNYGYTF	TRBJ1-2	.	TRBV19	TRBD1
TGCGCCAGCAGCTTGGGGTGGGACAGGTACAATGAGCAGTTCTTC	CASSLGWDRYNEQFF	TRBJ2-1	.	TRBV5-1	TRBD1
TGCGCCAGCAGTGAGACAGGGGGTAGGGTATACGAGCAGTACTTC	CASSETGGRVYEQYF	TRBJ2-7	.	TRBV10-2	TRBD1
TGCGCCAGCAGCTTGGAGGGCAGGGGGCTGGAGCGGGCTTTCTTT	CASSLEGRGLERAFF	TRBJ1-1	.	TRBV5-1	TRBD1
TGTGCCAGCAGCAGCTACGGGAAAGGCAATCAGCCCCAGCATTTT	CASSSYGKGNQPQHF	TRBJ1-5	.	TRBV28	.
TGCGCCAGCAGTCATAGCGGGGGGAACGAGCAGTTCTTC	CASSHSGGNEQFF	TRBJ2-1	.	TRBV10-2	TRBD2
TGCGCCAGCAGCTATGGGACAGGGGATGGCTACACCTTC	CASSYGTGDGYTF	TRBJ1-2	.	TRBV5-1	TRBD1
TGCGCCAGCAGCCAGTACTCCGGGACTAGCGGAAACAATGAGCAGTTCTTC	CASSQYSGTSGNNEQFF	TRBJ2-1	.	TRBV4-1	TRBD2
TGTGCCAGCAGTCGGTCCGCAGGGGGACAAGAGACCCAGTACTTC	CASSRSAGGQETQYF	TRBJ2-5	few	TRBV6-1	TRBD1
TGTGCCAGCAGCTTGGCGACAGGAATATCATATGGCTACACCTTC	CASSLATGISYGYTF	TRBJ1-2	once	TRBV5-4	.
TGTGCCAGCAGTAGACCCGCAGGCGACGAGCAGTACTTC	CASSRPAGDEQYF	TRBJ2-7	.	TRBV5-4	.
TGTGCCAGCAGGGGTACAGCCACCATATATTTT	CASRGTATIYF	TRBJ1-3	.	TRBV6-6	.
TGTGCCAGCAGCCAGGGGACTAGTTTAGAAGAGACCCAGTACTTC	CASSQGTSLEETQYF	TRBJ2-5	.	TRBV4-2	TRBD2
TGCGCCAGCAGCTTGGCGGGACAGGCGACGGTTCACGAGCAGTTCTTC	CASSLAGQATVHEQFF	TRBJ2-1	.	TRBV5-1	TRBD1
TGTGCCAGCAGGACAGGGGGCGGAGATGAAAAACTGTTTTTT	CASRTGGGDEKLFF	TRBJ1-4	few	TRBV7-2	TRBD1
TGCGCCAGCAGTCCTCGGGACAGACTCACAGATACGCAGTATTTT	CASSPRDRLTDTQYF	TRBJ2-3	.	TRBV10-1	TRBD1
TGTGCCAGCAGTTTACGCAACAGGTACACCTTC	CASSLRNRYTF	TRBJ1-2	.	TRBV28	.
TGCGCCAGCAGCTTACGGACAGGGGTAGGGAACACTGAAGCTTTCTTT	CASSLRTGVGNTEAFF	TRBJ1-1	.	TRBV5-1	TRBD1
TGTGCCAGCAGCGTAGAGACTAAGGCCTACAATGAGCAGTTCTTC	CASSVETKAYNEQFF	TRBJ2-1	.	TRBV9	.
TGTGCCAGCAGCTTGGACAGGGGAGCCTACAATGAGCAGTTCTTC	CASSLDRGAYNEQFF	TRBJ2-1	.	TRBV11-3	TRBD1
TGTGCCAGCAGCTTGGCCCTTGGGCCAACCGCACCCCACGAGCAGTACTTC	CASSLALGPTAPHEQYF	TRBJ2-7	.	TRBV5-8	.
TGTGCCAGTAGCAACCGGACTAGCGGGGGCCCCAAGGAGACCCAGTACTTC	CASSNRTSGGPKETQYF	TRBJ2-5	few	TRBV19	TRBD2